One and the same sample provided the 14 T cell receptor beta chains below, sequenced in a study of blood T cells in healthy people across ages. Combining a sample-barcoded 5' primer with a J-beta primer mix, a second PCR ran for about 7 to 11 cycles. TCRdb called the 5' RACE reads again in MiXCR, with one record for every CDR3 protein. The sample has 2 million or so distinct CDR3 sequences, roughly 52% seen once; the top ten hold over 2%. The sequencing input was blood. These receptors all come from a woman between 40 and 55 years old in good health.

The chain uses TRBV20-1 and TRBJ2-3, with a tentative D call TRBD1 (5 bases). The length of the CDR3 is 16 residues. Trimming removed 6 bases at V and 2 bases at J, with 21 bases between. CDR1 and CDR2 (germline): DFQATT, SNEGSKA (reference sequence). The CDR3 is CSAGPVRGTNTDTQYF. The CDR3 DNA reads as TGCAGTGCCGGCCCTGTAAGGGGTACTAACACAGATACGCAGTATTTT.

This rearrangement joins TRBV10-3 to TRBJ2-5, with 8 bases identical to TRBD1. The CDR3 has 14 residues. The trim removed 7 bases at V and 4 bases at J, leaving 8 bases unmatched. CDR1 and CDR2 (germline): ENHRY, SYGVKD. Here the CDR3 reads CAIKETGDTETQYF. The CDR3 DNA sequence: TGTGCCATCAAGGAGACAGGGGACACAGAGACCCAGTACTTC.

The rearrangement links TRBV4-2 to TRBJ2-5; D is perhaps TRBD2 (6 bases). There are 17 residues in the CDR3. Trimming stripped 5 bases from V and 2 bases from J, with 21 bases between. Germline V gene lookup returns CDR1 LGHNA and CDR2 YNFKEQ. The CDR3 DNA follows: TGTGCCAGCAGCTTAGGCGGGACCCCGAGGCGGCAAGAGACCCAGTACTTC. Residues: CASSLGGTPRRQETQYF.

The rearrangement joins TRBV15 to TRBJ2-4; TRBD1 might be the D (6 bases). This CDR3 has 16 amino acids. Germline CDR1 is LNHNV and CDR2 is YYDKDF (reference sequence). V lost 3 bases to trimming and J lost 0 bases, with 12 bases between them. CDR3 region: CATSSKGELAKNIQYF. CDR3 sequence (DNA): TGTGCCACCAGCAGTAAGGGGGAACTAGCCAAAAACATTCAGTACTTC.

This clonotype was detected a few times. The V call is TRBV19, the J call TRBJ1-1; the D gene is possibly TRBD1 (5 bases). Germline V gives CDR1 LNHDA, CDR2 SQIVND (reference sequence). V lost 5 bases to trimming and J lost 0 bases, with 10 bases between them. The CDR3 consists of 14 residues. CDR3 nucleotide sequence: TGTGCCAGTAGTTTGACAGCCATGAACACTGAAGCTTTCTTT. Its translation: CASSLTAMNTEAFF. The entire variable domain, with the rest obtained from reference TRBV19 and TRBJ1-1, is as follows: DGGITQSPKYLFRKEGQNVTLSCEQNLNHDAMYWYRQDPGQGLRLIYYSQIVNDFQKGDIAEGYSVSREKKESFPLTVTSAQKNPTAFYLCASSLTAMNTEAFFGQGTRLTVV.

This chain links TRBV7-9 with TRBJ2-7; TRBD1 matches 7 bases. The CDR3 is 14 amino acids. The junction had 4 bases not matched to a gene; V was cut back by 4 bases and J by 1 base. Germline V gene lookup returns CDR1 SEHNR and CDR2 FQNEAQ (reference sequence). The CDR3: CASSSLGQSYEQYF. CDR3 sequence (DNA): TGTGCCAGCAGCTCTTTGGGACAGTCCTACGAGCAGTACTTC.

V gene TRBV5-8 combines with J gene TRBJ2-3; 13 bases are shared with TRBD2. This CDR3 is 17 amino acids long. CDR1 SGHTS and CDR2 YDEGEE come from the germline V gene. With V trimmed by 6 bases and J by 6 bases, 13 bases remained unmatched. This CDR3 reads CASTPLAGGRRADTQYF. The CDR3 nucleotides read TGTGCCAGCACCCCACTAGCGGGGGGGCGACGGGCGGATACGCAGTATTTT.

A few counts support this clonotype. J is TRBJ2-5 and V is TRBV7-2; D is tentatively TRBD1 or TRBD2 (5 bases each). Trimming cost V 3 bases and J 5 bases, with 16 bases left between them. The CDR3 contains 15 residues. The germline CDR1 and CDR2 sequences are SGHTA and FQGNSA. In DNA, the CDR3 is TGTGCCAGCAGCTTGACCGGGACCCGGCCGGAGACCCAGTACTTC. Translation gives CASSLTGTRPETQYF.

This clonotype was seen only a few times. The chain is built from TRBV13 and TRBJ2-2; D is uncertain. V lost 5 bases to trimming and J lost 6 bases, with 10 bases between them. The CDR3 loop spans 13 amino acids. CDR1 PRHDT and CDR2 FYEKMQ come from the germline V gene (reference sequence). The CDR3 here is CASSLISAGELFF. The DNA for the CDR3 is TGTGCCAGCAGCCTAATTTCCGCCGGGGAGCTGTTTTTT.

In DNA, the CDR3 is TGTGCCAGCACCCCTTCGAACAAAATACAAGAGACCCAGTACTTC. Residues: CASTPSNKIQETQYF. The gene calls are TRBV6-6 and TRBJ2-5; D not certain. The CDR3 spans 15 residues. The germline gives CDR1 MNHNY, CDR2 SVGAGI (reference sequence). V was cut by 7 bases and J by 2 bases, with 17 bases left in between.

V gene TRBV20-1 combines with J gene TRBJ2-1; 8 bases fit TRBD1. The CDR3 spans 14 residues. CDR1 DFQATT and CDR2 SNEGSKA come from the germline V gene (reference sequence). J gave up 9 bases and V 2 bases, and 9 bases lay outside the gene matches. DNA for the CDR3: TGCAGTGCTAGAACGGGCAGGGGGCGCGGTGAGCAGTTCTTC. Its translation is CSARTGRGRGEQFF.

The chain recombines TRBV20-1 with TRBJ2-3; no definite D call. The CDR3 sequence is 15 residues long. Germline loops: CDR1 DFQATT, CDR2 SNEGSKA (reference sequence). Between the trimmed V and J ends, which lost 6 bases and 0 bases, there was a span of 16 bases. CDR3 amino acids: CSALAPALSTDTQYF. The DNA for the CDR3 is TGCAGTGCCTTGGCCCCGGCGTTAAGCACAGATACGCAGTATTTT.

This clonotype was observed a single time. The chain employs TRBV6-5 and TRBJ2-7; D is uncertain. With 7 bases removed from V and 6 bases from J, the gap between germline ends came to 10 bases. The CDR3 has 11 residues. Germline V CDR1 and CDR2: MNHEY, SVGAGI. In DNA, the CDR3 is TGTGCCAGCAACCTGACATCCGAGCAGTACTTC. Its translation is CASNLTSEQYF.

The CDR3 region has the DNA TGTGCCAGCAGCGTAGACCGATTGGCTCACGAGCAGTACTTC. Protein product: CASSVDRLAHEQYF. This chain uses TRBV9 with TRBJ2-5; D remains ambiguous. The J call may be mistaken, given a closer DNA end match to TRBJ2-7. Germline V gene lookup returns CDR1 SGDLS and CDR2 YYNGEE. CDR3 length equals 14 residues.